This T cell receptor (beta chain) was sequenced for a study of cytomegalovirus exposure and HLA in healthy donors (dated 2017 in TCRdb). For the study in its entirety: An earlier analysis of 587 of the donors reported about 250 Gb of sequence data and around 110 million unique TCR beta sequences from some 180 million T cells. Around 320 gigabases of sequencing data and 70 million to 100 million unique TCR sequences were included in an early release covering about 700 HLA-typed donors. Among the approximately 430 genotyped donors, more than 70% belonged to the genetic ancestry cluster associated with self-reported Caucasian donors. The study aimed to test whether cataloging public T cell receptors could reveal signatures of past pathogen exposure. The study used immunosequencing to profile the T cell repertoires of around 600 subjects and linked those repertoires to cytomegalovirus serostatus. In addition to the first cohort of around 670 subjects, a separate validation cohort of under 150 different subjects was used. To predict cytomegalovirus infection status, the study brought together high-throughput TCR immunosequencing, statistical association of individual TCRs with disease status, and machine learning. A later analysis re-analyzed previously published TCR beta repertoires from approximately 700 donors and added high-resolution HLA genotyping to study TCR occurrence patterns. Rather than using new phenotypic data, the later analysis identified candidate immune exposures from TCR beta sequences and from how often those sequences occurred across donors. In an earlier analysis of several hundred of the donors, high-throughput TCR beta sequencing was used to judge whether each TCR beta V gene segment behaved as functional or pseudogenic. Alongside the repertoire data, information on donor age, sex, ethnicity and CMV serostatus was compiled. A later genetic analysis took genome-wide SNP genotypes for about three fifths of the 666 donors and used that subset as a discovery cohort. All discovery cohort repertoires had been generated on a single sequencing platform. HLA typing covered class I and class II loci at four-digit resolution. Typing coverage varied by locus: about 620-640 donors for A, B, C, DRB1 and DQB1; approximately 500 for DQA1; about 600 for DPA1; approximately 470 for DPB1. Because of strong linkage in the cohort, 5 or 6 DR-DQ haplotypes were treated as single units for association and clustering. Across under 500 genotyped donors of the cohort, an average of approximately 240,000 unique TCR beta nucleotide sequences per donor were sequenced, and roughly 20% of those sequences were non-productive.

What the work shows at the level of the full study, not this receptor alone: Specific HLA alleles were associated with some 15,000 TCR beta sequences at a false discovery rate of 0.05 in a later analysis. In this cohort, only TCR beta chains were sequenced, and detectable features were limited by the absence of alpha or paired-chain data. Because counts were too low, seventeen rarely observed V segments, including chromosome 9 orphons, were left out of the earlier analysis of about 500 of the donors. According to a later analysis, most CMV-associated TCR beta chains appeared to be HLA-restricted, and the HLA associations seemed to be driven largely by CMV exposure. It was suggested by the authors that the approach could potentially be generalized to other disease states and immunological phenotypes. Most TCR sequences were seen in very few donors, while some public TCRs were found in many individuals. In a later analysis, HLA-associated TCR beta chains were found to be more clonally expanded and to have lower generation probabilities than equally common non-associated chains. The classifier was reported to diagnose cytomegalovirus status with high specificity and sensitivity in both the original cohort and the validation cohort. Several of the top co-occurrence clusters appeared to be linked to parvovirus B19, influenza, CMV and Epstein-Barr virus, according to a later analysis. In a later analysis, the rate of TCR association differed among HLA loci, with DRB1 alleles having the most associated TCRs and HLA-C alleles having the fewest. Immune exposure information for the cohort was limited to CMV serostatus. A further reported finding was that TCR beta sequences accurately predicted the HLA-A and HLA-B alleles for most subjects in the first cohort. An earlier analysis of around 500 of the donors showed that most TCR beta V segments appeared in productive rearrangements either about 87% or about 30% of the time, which broadly matched IMGT annotations. In a later genetic analysis, a missense DCLRE1C variant was associated with V-gene and J-gene trimming of TCR beta chains, and the association was replicated in an independent cohort. Some IMGT-functional V segments, including TRBV6-2 and TRBV6-3, could not be told apart with the 87-base-pair reads, so those segments were excluded. Linkage disequilibrium might explain the correlated functional status among segregating V segments, but an unknown experimental factor could not be ruled out. Strong co-occurrence of HLA alleles, especially DR and DQ, made assigning TCR associations to individual alleles difficult. The sequencing pipeline was judged likely to have produced a cluster of highly shared sequence variants as a technical artifact. Presence/absence analyses assumed roughly uniform sequencing depth across donors, an assumption that may not hold. A few of the identified cytomegalovirus-associated TCR beta chains were confirmed in vitro to be specific for cytomegalovirus antigens. A total of 164 TCR beta chains were listed by the study as associated with cytomegalovirus. Because some donors lacked HLA typing at each locus, the association tests relied only on the typed subset. In a later genetic analysis, fewer N-insertions in productive TCRs were reported among donors in an Asian-associated ancestry cluster than the roughly 670-donor mean.

CDR1 LNHDA and CDR2 SQIVND are derived from the germline V gene (reference sequence). CDR3 length: 11 amino acids, cysteine to phenylalanine. Only CDR3 DNA is held: 33 bases, read in frame from base 1. Remarks on this clone: Its binding antigen is unknown. An end of the junction does not agree with germline; a read error may underlie this.

The cohort was made up of approximately 670 healthy bone marrow donors. At the time of sampling, every cohort member was nominally healthy, though immune exposures that went unrecorded were likely present. The donor was CMV seropositive and belonged to the group of 250 to 300 seropositive cohort members. Each donor provided a peripheral blood sample, and peripheral blood mononuclear cells were used for TCR beta sequencing. The Qiagen DNeasy Blood Extraction Kit was used to extract genomic DNA from the blood cell samples. The library was prepared using the immunoSEQ multiplex PCR assay. For the multiplex PCR, a mixture combining 60 forward primers for TCR Vbeta segments and 13 reverse primers for TCR Jbeta segments was used. The CDR3 region of rearranged TCR beta genes was amplified from genomic DNA by a multiplex PCR assay. On the Illumina HiSeq System, the amplified TCR beta libraries were sequenced as 87-base-pair reads. The authors' pipeline ran thus. Across the roughly 600 repertoires, a later analysis counted some 81 million unique TCR beta chains, around 10 million of which were shared by at least two donors. Raw reads were error-corrected and collapsed into unique sequences with a nearest-neighbor algorithm that merged closely related sequences to remove PCR and sequencing errors. Alignment of CDR3 sequences to IMGT reference sequences was used to assign V, D and J gene segments. For a sequence to be retained, a match of at least six nucleotides to both a V gene segment and a J gene segment was required. Rearrangements were called productive when the CDR3 lacked stop codons and stayed in frame with V and J; all others were non-productive. Following IMGT convention, CDR3 was defined as the stretch from the second conserved V-encoded cysteine up to the conserved J-encoded phenylalanine. The earlier analysis of about 610 of the donors excluded sequences that lacked an unambiguous match to a single V gene segment. In an earlier analysis of 450 to 750 of the donors, a V segment was called functional when productive rearrangements were above 56.7%, and segregating when the standard deviation between donors exceeded 5%. A statistical classification framework was built for diagnosing cytomegalovirus status from the catalog of TCR beta chain sequences. In a later analysis, V and J genes were assigned by comparing TCR nucleotide sequences against IMGT/GENE-DB human TR gene sequences. The TCRdist pipeline was used in a later analysis to assign CDR3 sequences and most-parsimonious VDJ recombination scenarios. In a later analysis, each TCR beta chain was defined by its CDR3 amino acid sequence together with its V-gene family, and reads without a unique V-gene family were excluded. To address suspected cross-contamination and a sequencing artifact, a later analysis removed over 500 highly shared, low-generation-probability nucleotide sequences. For each public chain, a later analysis derived a clonal expansion index from normalized ranks of inferred template counts within each repertoire. A later analysis computed generation probabilities with a VDJ recombination model fitted to out-of-frame rearrangements, and checked the results against IGoR. Hypergeometric tests were used in a later analysis to score TCR-TCR, TCR-HLA and TCR-CMV co-occurrence, with a repertoire-size bias correction applied to the TCR pairs. False discovery rates were estimated in a later analysis by permuting HLA or CMV assignments 20 times. A later analysis grouped co-occurring TCRs with DBSCAN, adding TCRdist sequence similarity when clustering within HLA-allele-positive subsets. Repertoires with fewer than 30,000 or more than 120,000 public chains were left out of co-occurrence clustering, as were five repertoires with anomalous nucleotide sharing. TCRdb's version of the immuneACCESS table is confined to in-frame rearrangements and falls short of the full clone set. An unresolved V gene accounts for under half of the shortfall where checked; the remainder is of unknown origin. V and J calls and clone size are given by that table; D and trimming were obtained from the DNA. The sample table shows tens of thousands of clones, and approximately 68% are seen once. The top ten clones comprise 5.5% to 6% of the sample.

The receptor was derived from a boy aged 5-17 years in good health and CMV-seropositive. The chain is made from TRBV19 and TRBJ1-5; no D gene call is confident. Sequenced sample: PBMCs. At the DNA level, the sequence is TGTGCCAATCATAGCAATCAGCCCCAGAATTTT. This is translated as CANHSNQPQNF.